This T cell receptor beta chain was documented in a study of Ad26.COV2.S vaccination and SARS-CoV-2 variants. Looking at the study overall: Intramuscular Ad26.COV2.S at 5x10^10 or 1x10^11 viral particles.

Broader study findings: TCR breadth and depth analyses may have underestimated total T cell responses.

Specified treatment: roughly 19 received Ad26.COV2.S at low or high dose, single or two shots; about five received placebo; per-sample allocation not given. Material that was analyzed had been drawn on day 63 after the first vaccine or placebo injection. V was pared by 4 bases and J by 3 bases, with 3 bases between. The CDR3 loop spans 11 amino acids. In germline, CDR1 is MNHNY, CDR2 SVGAGI (reference sequence). The table came from immunoSEQ multiplex PCR; TCRdb's copy has only in-frame clones and leaves some out. Of around 300,000 clones listed, roughly 90% are singletons. Of note for this clone: What it binds is unknown.

The sample was peripheral blood, taken in a trial of Ad26.COV2.S vaccine versus placebo. The chain uses TRBV6-6 and TRBJ2-5; D uncertain. The clonotype was recovered from a person between 18 and 59 years old who received the Ad26.COV2.S COVID-19 vaccine or a placebo. CDR3 in amino acids: CASSLEETQYF. DNA of the CDR3: TGTGCCAGCAGTTTAGAAGAGACCCAGTACTTC.